Presented here are 18 T cell receptor beta chains from one specimen sequenced in a study of T cell clonality in common variable immunodeficiency. Profiling relied on immunoSEQ multiplex PCR, and the TCRdb table lists in-frame clones only, not all of them. In total the sample includes roughly 30,000 clones, none of them seen once. The sequenced material came from peripheral blood mononuclear cells. The receptors here all came from a person between 18 and 75 years old in good health.

This clone was picked up many times. Sequencing ends 3 residues short of the CDR3 end; the germline J gene provides the rest. This sequence joins TRBV5-1 and TRBJ1-4, with D hard to call. The CDR3 spans 14 residues. Germline values: CDR1 SGHRS, CDR2 YFSETQ. The V end was cut by 5 bases, the J end by 5 bases, with 13 bases between. This CDR3 is CASRIHPTNEKLFF. CDR3 DNA, as far as it was read: TGCGCCAGCAGGATCCACCCCACAAATGAAAAA.

There are many counts of this clone. The read terminates 3 residues ahead of where the CDR3 ends, so the germline J gene completes it. The chain joins TRBV5-4 to TRBJ1-4; weak D call: TRBD1 (5 bases). Trimming shortened V by 2 bases and J by 4 bases, and 9 bases separated the two germline ends. This CDR3 has 14 amino acids. CDR1 SGHNT and CDR2 YYREEE come from the germline V gene (reference sequence). The part of the CDR3 DNA that was read is TGTGCCAGCAGCTTAGGGGTATTTAATGAAAAA. Translating gives CASSLGVFNEK. The complete CDR3 sequence is CASSLGVFNEKLFF.

This clone was seen only a few times. The read falls 3 residues short of the CDR3 end, and the missing part is taken from the germline J gene. This sequence joins TRBV7-9 and TRBJ2-2; 8 bases fit TRBD2. Germline-derived CDR1 and CDR2 are SEHNR and FQNEAQ (reference sequence). Trimming took 5 bases from V and 3 from J; bases not matched to a gene: 5. The CDR3 length is 15 residues. The sequenced part of the CDR3 DNA is TGTGCCAGCAGCAAAGCGGGAGACTACACCGGGGAG. It yields the protein CASSKAGDYTGE. The entire CDR3 reads CASSKAGDYTGELFF. Using reference TRBV7-9 and TRBJ2-2 for the parts outside the CDR3, the full variable domain is DTGVSQNPRHKITKRGQNVTFRCDPISEHNRLYWYRQTLGQGPEFLTYFQNEAQLEKSRLLSDRFSAERPKGSFSTLEIQRTEQGDSAMYLCASSKAGDYTGELFFGEGSRLTVL.

This clone has ten or more counts. The read falls 3 residues short of the CDR3 end, and the missing part is taken from the germline J gene. This chain joins TRBV2 and TRBJ2-5; D is ambiguous. Between the trimmed V and J ends, which lost 1 base and 5 bases, there was a span of 17 bases. The CDR3 totals 16 residues. Looked up from germline, CDR1 is SNHLY and CDR2 is FYNNEI. The CDR3 DNA, read in part, is TGTGCCAGCAGTGAAGGTGTACAGAGGAATGGGGAGACC. As protein: CASSEGVQRNGET. The complete CDR3 sequence is CASSEGVQRNGETQYF.

This clone showed up many times. The sequence runs out 3 residues before the end of the CDR3; the remainder is reconstructed from the germline J gene. The chain recombines TRBV19 with TRBJ2-2; no clear D gene. Trimming shortened V by 5 bases and J by 8 bases, and 9 bases separated the two germline ends. Germline CDR1 reads LNHDA; CDR2 reads SQIVND (reference sequence). The length of the CDR3 is 12 residues. The DNA read from the CDR3 is TGTGCCAGTAGTGTCTCAGCGGGGGAG. This encodes CASSVSAGE. The entire CDR3 protein is CASSVSAGELFF.

This clone was recorded a few times. The CDR3 is cut off 3 residues early in the read; its end comes from the germline J gene. V usage is TRBV20-1 and J usage is TRBJ2-5, with 7 bases matching TRBD1. Germline V gene lookup returns CDR1 DFQATT and CDR2 SNEGSKA (reference sequence). This CDR3 is 14 amino acids long. V dropped 5 bases and J dropped 4; count of bases not matched to a gene: 10. CDR3 DNA (partial): TGCAGTGCTCCCGGTGAGGGGGCCAGAGAGACC. Its protein product is CSAPGEGARET. The whole CDR3 sequence reads CSAPGEGARETQYF.

In this sample, this clone turned up many times. With the read ending 3 residues before the CDR3 end, the germline J gene is used to fill in that end. The gene calls are TRBV6-1 and TRBJ1-6; D possibly corresponds to TRBD1 (5 bases). Between the trimmed V and J ends, which lost 2 bases and 9 bases, there was a span of 11 bases. CDR1 MNHNS and CDR2 SASEGT come from the germline V gene. The CDR3 covers 14 residues. The CDR3 spells CASSEYQGGSPLHF. The DNA read from the CDR3 is TGTGCCAGCAGTGAATACCAGGGTGGTTCACCC.

As regards this clone: The missing CDR3 end, 3 residues past where the read stops, is filled in from the germline J gene. The chain is built from TRBV7-9 and TRBJ2-1; 9 nucleotides line up with TRBD2. The CDR3 runs to 15 residues. Germline CDR1 is SEHNR and CDR2 is FQNEAQ (reference sequence). V was pared by 5 bases and J by 4 bases, with 6 bases of the junction left unmatched. The CDR3 sequence: CASSRSGSSYNEQFF. CDR3 DNA (partial): TGTGCCAGCAGCCGTAGCGGGAGTTCATACAATGAG.

This clone was counted many times. Read sequence stops 3 residues before the CDR3 end, and the germline J gene provides the missing end. The chain carries TRBV30 and TRBJ2-1; 7 nucleotides match TRBD2. The length of the CDR3 is 12 residues. The V gene's germline CDR1 is GTSNPN and CDR2 SVGIG (reference sequence). J lost 7 bases, V lost 0 bases, and 0 bases had no gene match. The CDR3 is CAWSVLANEQFF. Incomplete CDR3 DNA: TGTGCCTGGAGTGTACTAGCGAATGAG. The whole variable domain, remainder taken from reference TRBV30 and TRBJ2-1, is SQTIHQWPATLVQPVGSPLSLECTVEGTSNPNLYWYRQAAGRGLQLLFYSVGIGQISSEVPQNLSASRPQDRQFILSSKKLLLSDSGFYLCAWSVLANEQFFGPGTRLTVL.

The DNA read from the CDR3 is TGTGCCAGTAGTGTCGTACAGGGGGGGCTCTGGGAGACG. This encodes CASSVVQGGLWET. The full CDR3 protein reads CASSVVQGGLWETQYF. This sequence joins TRBV19 and TRBJ2-3; possible D gene TRBD1, 8 bases. With the read ending 3 residues before the CDR3 end, the germline J gene is used to fill in that end. Germline CDR1 is LNHDA and CDR2 is SQIVND (reference sequence). The CDR3 has 16 residues.

This clone showed up many times. CDR3 DNA (partial): TGTGCCAGTAACAGCGGACCGGAA. Protein sequence: CASNSGPE. The full CDR3 is CASNSGPEAFF. This chain connects TRBV19 to TRBJ1-1; no firm D call. The read terminates 3 residues ahead of where the CDR3 ends, so the germline J gene completes it. Looked up from germline, CDR1 is LNHDA and CDR2 is SQIVND (reference sequence). The CDR3 has 11 residues.

Points on this clone: The read terminates 3 residues before the CDR3 end, so the remaining end is supplied by the germline J gene. V is TRBV11-2 and J is TRBJ2-7, with TRBD2 matching 10 bases. Looked up from germline, CDR1 is SGHAT and CDR2 is FQNNGV. CDR3 length equals 14 residues. The J segment lost 3 bases and the V segment lost 5 bases, leaving 4 bases of the junction unmatched. CDR3 DNA (partial): TGTGCCAGCAGCCTCGGACTAGCGGACTACGAG. This gives the protein CASSLGLADYE. The full CDR3 is CASSLGLADYEQYF.

This clone has only a few counts. The read ends 3 residues before the CDR3 terminus; that terminus is restored from the germline J gene. This chain connects TRBV7-9 to TRBJ2-3; 9 nucleotides align to TRBD2. The CDR3 sequence is 13 residues long. The junction had 2 bases not matched to a gene; V was cut back by 10 bases and J by 0 bases. CDR1 and CDR2 (germline): SEHNR, FQNEAQ (reference sequence). CDR3 region: CATAGGSTDTQYF. Incomplete CDR3 DNA: TGTGCCACAGCGGGAGGAAGCACAGATACG.

This clone was found many times. From the germline J gene comes the end of the CDR3, since the read stops 3 residues before it. The V and J genes are TRBV5-1 and TRBJ1-2; 8 nucleotides agree with TRBD1. This CDR3 spans 15 amino acids. V lost 3 bases to trimming and J lost 0 bases; unmatched junction nucleotides: 4. In germline, CDR1 is SGHRS, CDR2 YFSETQ. The part of the CDR3 DNA that was read is TGCGCCAGCAGCTGGGACAGGCTAGCTAACTATGGC. Its protein product is CASSWDRLANYG. The CDR3 as a whole reads CASSWDRLANYGYTF.

This clone was seen a few times. The read terminates 3 residues ahead of where the CDR3 ends, so the germline J gene completes it. The chain uses TRBV7-2 and TRBJ1-2; D gene uncertain. CDR1 is SGHTA and CDR2 is FQGNSA in the germline V gene. CDR3 length: 15 amino acids. Partial CDR3 DNA: TGTGCCAGCAGCCCAGAACATCTCCCTAACTACGAC. Encoded protein: CASSPEHLPNYD. The CDR3 reads in full as CASSPEHLPNYDYTF.

This clone has just a few counts. The CDR3: CASSSPGGVDTGELFF. The CDR3 bases that were read are TGTGCCAGCAGCTCCCCGGGGGGAGTGGACACCGGGGAG. The genes are TRBV7-6 and TRBJ2-2, with 7 bases identical to TRBD2. The observed sequence ends 3 residues before the CDR3 terminus, with the missing tail filled in from the germline J gene. CDR1 and CDR2 from the germline V gene are SGHVS and FNYEAQ. Losses at the gene ends were 4 bases for V and 3 bases for J; bases not matched to a gene: 8. The CDR3 is 16 amino acids.

This clone was seen many times. The read comes to an end 3 residues before the CDR3 does, leaving the germline J gene to fill in the end. The chain is built from TRBV30 and TRBJ2-6; D not certain. The germline CDR1 and CDR2 sequences are GTSNPN and SVGIG (reference sequence). The CDR3 length is 14 residues. Trimming removed 5 bases from V and 2 bases from J, with 10 bases in between. The CDR3 sequence: CAWAQSPGANVLTF. CDR3 DNA, as far as it was read: TGTGCCTGGGCCCAGAGTCCTGGGGCCAACGTC.

This clone occurred many times. Read coverage stops 3 residues before the CDR3 terminus; the germline J gene supplies the remainder. The chain has TRBV12-3 or TRBV12-4 and TRBJ1-3; possibly TRBD1 for D (6 bases). The ends were cut back, 8 bases at V and 2 bases at J, with 13 bases in the middle. The length of the CDR3 is 14 residues. The part of the CDR3 DNA that was read is TGTGCCAGCGGGGGCCCGCAGCCTGGAAACACC. Translation: CASGGPQPGNT. The CDR3 in its entirety is CASGGPQPGNTIYF.